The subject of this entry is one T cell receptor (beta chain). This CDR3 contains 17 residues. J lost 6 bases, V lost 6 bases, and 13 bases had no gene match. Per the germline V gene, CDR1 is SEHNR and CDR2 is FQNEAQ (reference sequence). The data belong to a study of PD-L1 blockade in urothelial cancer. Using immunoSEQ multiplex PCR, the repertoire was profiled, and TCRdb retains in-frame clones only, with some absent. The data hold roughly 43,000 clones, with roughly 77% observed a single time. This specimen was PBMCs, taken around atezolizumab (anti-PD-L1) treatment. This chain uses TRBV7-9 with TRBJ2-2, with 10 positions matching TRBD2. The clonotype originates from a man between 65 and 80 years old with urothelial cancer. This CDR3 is CASRHPGLATRAGELFF. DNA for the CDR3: TGTGCCAGCAGACATCCGGGACTAGCGACTCGGGCCGGGGAGCTGTTTTTT.